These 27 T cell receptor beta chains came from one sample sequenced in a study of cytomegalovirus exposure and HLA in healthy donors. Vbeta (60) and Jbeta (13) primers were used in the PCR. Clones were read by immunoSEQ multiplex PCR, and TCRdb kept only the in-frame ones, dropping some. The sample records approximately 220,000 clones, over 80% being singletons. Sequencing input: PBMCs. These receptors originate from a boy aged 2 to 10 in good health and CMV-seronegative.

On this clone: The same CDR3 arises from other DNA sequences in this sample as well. CDR3 DNA: TGTGCCAGCAGCGCAGGGGGCACTGAAGCTTTCTTT. Protein: CASSAGGTEAFF. The chain carries TRBV9 and TRBJ1-1; TRBD1 aligns across 7 bases. Germline values: CDR1 SGDLS, CDR2 YYNGEE. CDR3 length: 12 residues. V dropped 3 bases and J dropped 4; count of bases not matched to a gene: 0.

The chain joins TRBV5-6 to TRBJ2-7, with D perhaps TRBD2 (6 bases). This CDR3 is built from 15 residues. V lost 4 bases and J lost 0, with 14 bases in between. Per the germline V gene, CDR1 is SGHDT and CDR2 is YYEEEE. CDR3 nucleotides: TGTGCCAGCAGCCCTTGGAGGGGAACCTCCTACGAGCAGTACTTC. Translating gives CASSPWRGTSYEQYF.

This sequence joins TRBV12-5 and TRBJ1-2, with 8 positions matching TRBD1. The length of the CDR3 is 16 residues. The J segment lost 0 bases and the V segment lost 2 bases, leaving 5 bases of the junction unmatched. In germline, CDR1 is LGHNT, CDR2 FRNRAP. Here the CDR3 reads CASGLSQGAPNYGYTF. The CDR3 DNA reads TGTGCTAGTGGTTTGTCGCAGGGGGCGCCTAACTATGGCTACACCTTC.

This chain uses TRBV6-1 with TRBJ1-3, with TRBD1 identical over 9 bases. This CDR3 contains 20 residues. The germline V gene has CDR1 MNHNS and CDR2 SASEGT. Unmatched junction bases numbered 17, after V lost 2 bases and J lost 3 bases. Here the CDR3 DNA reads TGTGCCAGCAGTGAACCCCGGACAGGGGTAATGGTGGCTGGTGGAAACACCATATATTTT. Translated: CASSEPRTGVMVAGGNTIYF.

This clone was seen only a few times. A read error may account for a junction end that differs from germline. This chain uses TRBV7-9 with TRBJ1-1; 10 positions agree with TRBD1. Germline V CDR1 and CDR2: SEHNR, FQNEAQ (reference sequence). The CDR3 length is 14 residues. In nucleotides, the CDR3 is TGTGCCAGCAGCATAGCGACAGGGGGCTGTGAAGCTTTCTTT. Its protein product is CASSIATGGCEAFF.

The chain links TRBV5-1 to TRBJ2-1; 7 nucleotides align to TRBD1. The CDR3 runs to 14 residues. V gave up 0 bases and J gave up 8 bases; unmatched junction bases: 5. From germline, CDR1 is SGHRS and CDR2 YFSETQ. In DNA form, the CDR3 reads TGCGCCAGCAGCTTGGCGCAGGGGGTGGATGAGCAGTTCTTC. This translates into CASSLAQGVDEQFF.

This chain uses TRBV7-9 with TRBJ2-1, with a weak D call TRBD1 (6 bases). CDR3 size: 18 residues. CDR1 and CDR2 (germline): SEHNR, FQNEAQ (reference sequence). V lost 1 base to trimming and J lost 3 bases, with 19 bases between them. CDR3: CASSLGYGTPKLYNEQFF. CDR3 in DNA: TGTGCCAGCAGCTTAGGTTACGGGACACCTAAACTCTACAATGAGCAGTTCTTC.

The CDR3 sequence: CASSFFAGTGYGYTF. The DNA for the CDR3 is TGTGCCAGCAGCTTTTTCGCAGGGACAGGGTATGGCTACACCTTC. This rearrangement joins TRBV11-2 to TRBJ1-2; TRBD1 agrees at 9 bases. The germline V gene encodes CDR1 SGHAT and CDR2 FQNNGV. The J segment lost 5 bases and the V segment lost 3 bases, leaving 7 bases of the junction unmatched. The length of the CDR3 is 15 residues.

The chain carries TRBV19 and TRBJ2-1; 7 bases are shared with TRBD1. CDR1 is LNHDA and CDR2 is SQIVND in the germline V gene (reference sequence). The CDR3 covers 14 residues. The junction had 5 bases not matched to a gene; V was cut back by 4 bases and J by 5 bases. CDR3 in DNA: TGTGCCAGTAGTAAACAGGGGAACGACAATGAGCAGTTCTTC. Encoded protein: CASSKQGNDNEQFF.

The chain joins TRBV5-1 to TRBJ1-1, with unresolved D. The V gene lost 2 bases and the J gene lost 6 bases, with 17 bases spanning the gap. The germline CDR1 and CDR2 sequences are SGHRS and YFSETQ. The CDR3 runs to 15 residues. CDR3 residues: CASSLPDTVLAEAFF. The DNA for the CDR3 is TGCGCCAGCAGCTTACCCGACACGGTGCTGGCTGAAGCTTTCTTT.

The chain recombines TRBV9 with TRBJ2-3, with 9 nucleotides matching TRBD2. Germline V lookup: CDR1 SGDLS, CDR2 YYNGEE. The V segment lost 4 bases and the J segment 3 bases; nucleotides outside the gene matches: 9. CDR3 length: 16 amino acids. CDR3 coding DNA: TGTGCCAGCAGCTTCGGACTAGCGAGGTTGACAGATACGCAGTATTTT. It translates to CASSFGLARLTDTQYF.

The CDR3 loop is CASSLGGGRNTEAFF. In DNA, the CDR3 is TGTGCCAGCAGCTTAGGGGGAGGCAGGAACACTGAAGCTTTCTTT. The gene calls are TRBV7-6 and TRBJ1-1; D gene ambiguous. This CDR3 comprises 15 residues. Germline V gene sequence: CDR1 SGHVS, CDR2 FNYEAQ. With 1 base removed from V and 1 base from J, the gap between germline ends came to 10 bases.

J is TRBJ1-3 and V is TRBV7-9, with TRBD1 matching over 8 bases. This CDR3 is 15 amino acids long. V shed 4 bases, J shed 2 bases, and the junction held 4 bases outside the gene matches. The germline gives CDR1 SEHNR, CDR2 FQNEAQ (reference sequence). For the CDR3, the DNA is TGTGCCAGCAGCTCTCAACAGGGGGCTGGAAACACCATATATTTT. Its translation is CASSSQQGAGNTIYF.

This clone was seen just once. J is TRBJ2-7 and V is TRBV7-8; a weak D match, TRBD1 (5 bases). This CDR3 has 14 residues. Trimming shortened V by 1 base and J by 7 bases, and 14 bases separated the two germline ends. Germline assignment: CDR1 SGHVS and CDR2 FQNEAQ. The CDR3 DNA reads TGTGCCAGCAGCTTAGGTGGCAGGGCCCTAGAGCAGTACTTC. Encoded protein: CASSLGGRALEQYF.

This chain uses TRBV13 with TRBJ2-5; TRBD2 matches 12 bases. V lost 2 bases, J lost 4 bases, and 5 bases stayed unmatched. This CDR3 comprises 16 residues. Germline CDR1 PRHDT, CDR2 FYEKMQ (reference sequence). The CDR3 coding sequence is TGTGCCAGCAGCTTAAGGCTAGCGGGGGGGCGAGAGACCCAGTACTTC. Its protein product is CASSLRLAGGRETQYF.

The CDR3 nucleotides are TGTGCCAGCAAGGACTCCCCCTACGAGCAGTACTTC. This gives the protein CASKDSPYEQYF. The V gene is TRBV6-1, the J gene TRBJ2-7, with a possible D match to TRBD2 (5 bases). Deletions cut 7 bases from V and 2 bases from J, with 9 bases between. Germline CDR1 is MNHNS and CDR2 is SASEGT. The CDR3 is 12 residues long.

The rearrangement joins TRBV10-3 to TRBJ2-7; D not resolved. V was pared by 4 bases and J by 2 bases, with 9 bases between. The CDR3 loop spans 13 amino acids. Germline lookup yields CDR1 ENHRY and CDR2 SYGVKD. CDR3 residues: CAISGTATYEQYF. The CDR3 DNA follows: TGTGCCATCAGTGGCACAGCAACCTACGAGCAGTACTTC.

CDR3: CASSFELAVTDTQYF. CDR3 DNA sequence: TGCGCCAGCAGCTTCGAACTAGCTGTTACAGATACGCAGTATTTT. The chain employs TRBV5-1 and TRBJ2-3; D may be TRBD2 (6 bases). Trimming left V 2 bases short and J 3 bases short, with 13 bases between. CDR3 length equals 15 residues. CDR1 and CDR2 from the germline V gene are SGHRS and YFSETQ. Supplemented by reference TRBV5-1 and TRBJ2-3, the full variable domain reads KAGVTQTPRYLIKTRGQQVTLSCSPISGHRSVSWYQQTPGQGLQFLFEYFSETQRNKGNFPGRFSGRQFSNSRSEMNVSTLELGDSALYLCASSFELAVTDTQYFGPGTRLTVL.

The CDR3 sequence: CASSRDRALGGYTF. In DNA, the CDR3 is TGCGCCAGCAGCCGAGACAGGGCCCTGGGTGGCTACACCTTC. The chain carries TRBV5-1 and TRBJ1-2, with 7 bases lining up with TRBD1. The J segment lost 7 bases and the V segment lost 4 bases, leaving 10 bases of the junction unmatched. CDR3 length: 14 residues. Germline CDR1 is SGHRS and CDR2 is YFSETQ.

The CDR3 region is CASSPGWTSGGTDTQYF. CDR3 DNA sequence: TGTGCCAGCAGCCCCGGATGGACTAGCGGGGGGACAGATACGCAGTATTTT. The chain couples TRBV13 to TRBJ2-3; TRBD2 matches at 14 bases. The CDR3 is made up of 17 amino acids. Germline assignment: CDR1 PRHDT and CDR2 FYEKMQ (reference sequence). J lost 3 bases, V lost 5 bases, and 7 bases had no gene match.

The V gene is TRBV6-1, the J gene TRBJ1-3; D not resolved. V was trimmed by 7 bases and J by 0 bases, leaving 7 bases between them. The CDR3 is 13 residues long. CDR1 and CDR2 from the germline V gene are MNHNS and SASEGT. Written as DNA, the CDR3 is TGTGCCAGCACCCCGTACTCTGGAAACACCATATATTTT. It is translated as CASTPYSGNTIYF.

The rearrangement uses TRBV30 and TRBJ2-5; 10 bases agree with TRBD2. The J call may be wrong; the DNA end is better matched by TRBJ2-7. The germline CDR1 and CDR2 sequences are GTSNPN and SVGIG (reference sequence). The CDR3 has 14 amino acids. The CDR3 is CAWLAGGSGYEQYF. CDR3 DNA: TGTGCCTGGTTAGCGGGAGGTTCGGGCTACGAGCAGTACTTC.

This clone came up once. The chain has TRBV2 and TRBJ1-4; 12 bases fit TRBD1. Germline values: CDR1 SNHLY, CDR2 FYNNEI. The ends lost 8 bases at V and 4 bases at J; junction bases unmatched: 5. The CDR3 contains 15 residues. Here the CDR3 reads CASGGQGAVNEKLFF. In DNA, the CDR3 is TGTGCCAGCGGGGGACAGGGGGCGGTTAATGAAAAACTGTTTTTT.

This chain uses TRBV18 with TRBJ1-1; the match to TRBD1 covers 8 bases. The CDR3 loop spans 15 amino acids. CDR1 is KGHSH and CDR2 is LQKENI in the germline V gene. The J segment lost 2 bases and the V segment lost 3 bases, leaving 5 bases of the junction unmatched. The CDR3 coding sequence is TGTGCCAGCTCACCTAGGGCAGGGGGCAACACTGAAGCTTTCTTT. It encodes CASSPRAGGNTEAFF.

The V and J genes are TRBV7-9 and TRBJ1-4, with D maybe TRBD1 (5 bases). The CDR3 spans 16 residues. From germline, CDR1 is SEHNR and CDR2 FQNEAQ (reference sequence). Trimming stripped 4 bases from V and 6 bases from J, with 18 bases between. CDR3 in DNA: TGTGCCAGCAGCTCCCAGGGCTGGGGAAGAGATGAAAAACTGTTTTTT. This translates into CASSSQGWGRDEKLFF.

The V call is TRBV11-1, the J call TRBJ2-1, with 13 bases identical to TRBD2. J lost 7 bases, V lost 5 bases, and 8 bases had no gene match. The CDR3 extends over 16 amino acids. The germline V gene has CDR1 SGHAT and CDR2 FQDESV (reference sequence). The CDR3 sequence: CASSPLLAGGHNEQFF. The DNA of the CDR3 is TGTGCCAGCAGCCCTCTACTAGCGGGAGGGCATAATGAGCAGTTCTTC.

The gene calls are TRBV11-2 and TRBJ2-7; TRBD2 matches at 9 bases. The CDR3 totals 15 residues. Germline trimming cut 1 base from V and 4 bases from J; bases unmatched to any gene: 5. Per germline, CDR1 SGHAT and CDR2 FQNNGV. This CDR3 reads CASSLVPSGTYEQYF. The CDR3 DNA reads TGTGCCAGCAGCTTAGTTCCTAGCGGGACATACGAGCAGTACTTC.